This entry features one TCR beta chain sequence. It has no known antigen specificity. No much larger clone exists at a distance of one base, and base qualities are not known. This specimen comes from a study of naive and memory T cell subsets (dated by TCRdb to 2015 to 2018). Some background on the complete study: The study applied an open-source, UMI-based TCR alpha and beta sequencing pipeline to sorted naive and memory peripheral blood T cell subsets. IgG serology results and the functional CMV T cell responses were in complete agreement. RNA was DNase-treated and reverse transcribed with TCR constant-region primers, mostly using SuperScript III.

From the second PCR step on, the TCR alpha and beta chain libraries were amplified in separate reactions. CMV status of each donor was established by measuring IFNgamma production from CD4+ T cells after fresh PBMCs were stimulated overnight with CMV viral lysate. CD4 T cells were positively selected using Miltenyi beads, after which CD8 T cells were positively selected from the CD4-negative fraction. Cells stained for CD3, CD4, CD8, CD45RA, CD27 and a live/dead dye were sorted on a BD Aria II into four subsets by CD45RA and CD27. A few healthy volunteers provided blood, and each donor's sample was split into CD4 and CD8 T cells and then further divided into four differentiation subsets. Approximately 120 ml of peripheral blood was taken from each donor, and PBMC were separated by density-gradient centrifugation on Ficoll-Paque PLUS. Sorted cells were lysed in RLT buffer, after which RNA was extracted using a Qiagen RNeasy kit and stored at -80 degrees C.

Library method: UMI-ligation and nested PCR. An equimolar mix of two oligonucleotides covering both TRBC1 and TRBC2 was used as the beta constant-region primer. A single-stranded oligonucleotide bearing the SP2 primer plus a 12-nucleotide UMI was ligated onto the 3' end of the cDNA by T4 RNA ligase 1. The ligated cDNA went through four rounds of PCR with nested alpha and beta constant-region primers together with the SP2 primer. The ligation reaction was kept at 16 degrees C for roughly 19-25 hours. To avoid over-amplification, PCR2 was usually performed as a SYBR Green qPCR and halted once a predetermined threshold was reached. Agencourt AMPure XP magnetic beads were used for all purifications after the first. Library quantification was done by Qubit, followed by a TapeStation check on which the main peak was expected at around 650 bp. Pooled libraries were sequenced on an Illumina MiSeq using v2 2x251 paired-end kits, and typically 1-2 million reads were obtained per sample. Each sample library was pooled at 4 nM, and about 4.5-7% PhiX was included to improve cluster recognition. The paper's processing steps were these. Using tag matching that tolerated one base-pair mismatch, Decombinator assigned V and J genes to FASTQ reads that had been processed by Demultiplexor. Collapsinator used UMIs to correct both sequencing errors and frequency errors arising from PCR heterogeneity. TCRs were translated and CDR3s were extracted from the conserved cysteine to the FGXG phenylalanine by CDR3Translator, with non-productive sequences being flagged. Gini, Shannon entropy and inverse Simpson indices were computed after subsampling the repertoires to the same number of UMI-defined TCRs. Within the linear range, a power law was fitted to clonotype abundance distributions using maximum likelihood. For one naive CD8 sample, the pipeline and MIGEC produced similar UMI counts, unique TCR numbers and clonal distributions. The repertoires were searched for some 7,300 CMV-associated CDR3 sequences that had been compiled from VDJdb and a published dataset. TCRdb reanalyzed the raw reads on its own, using fastp at Q25 for trimming and MiXCR for clone calling, and kept in-frame beta chains. Each record represents a unique CDR3 protein, reported with the most common genes and DNA among its rows. For this entry, the V and J calls and clone size follow TCRdb and not the study's own pipeline. The sample profile shows roughly 91,000 distinct CDR3 sequences; over 10% of them were found once. The ten largest clones capture approximately 0.94% of the sample.

Results the study describes overall, beyond this receptor: The repertoire findings for the naive and memory subsets could not be validated against a ground truth because none was available. The abundance of TCRs followed a power law with an exponent that differed between naive and memory subsets yet stayed consistent across the three individuals. After error correction, over 90% of naive TCR sequences appeared only once, giving much steeper abundance distributions than memory subsets. A clonotype was defined as a single alpha or beta chain sequence rather than as a paired alpha/beta receptor. RNA-based TCR counts may be influenced by expression changes linked to T cell activation and differentiation. In both CD4 and CD8 cells, a rise in Gini index and a fall in Shannon and inverse Simpson diversity were observed from naive through CM, EM and EMRA.

Measured from the cysteine to the phenylalanine, the CDR3 is 15 residues long. The entry retains the CDR3 DNA only, 45 bases that are in frame from base 1. CDR1 and CDR2, looked up from the germline V gene, are MNHEY and SVGEGT. V is trimmed back by 7 bases and J by 7 bases, and the junction contains 9 bases that no gene match accounts for. The rearrangement joined TRBV6-2 or TRBV6-3 to TRBJ2-4, with TRBD1 identical over 11 junction bases. The specimen was central memory CD4+ T cells from blood. Sample cell subset or site, as interpreted from the label and publication: central memory, CD45RA- CD27+. The TCR sequence derives from a human donor in good health. The nucleotide sequence is TGTGCCAGCAATGACGGAGGGACAGGGGGGAACATTCAGTACTTC. Its coded protein is CASNDGGTGGNIQYF.